What follows are 30 T cell receptor beta chains derived from one specimen sequenced in a study of blood T cell repertoires in COVID-19. Some clones are missing from TCRdb's copy, which holds only in-frame ones; the method was immunoSEQ multiplex PCR. The table records under 150,000 clones, around 84% of them present only once. Sequenced: PBMCs or T cells enriched from blood (not recorded which). The source is a woman aged 50 to 60 who had been exposed to COVID-19.

This clone was observed a handful of times. The genes are TRBV11-3 and TRBJ2-1, with 8 bases that match TRBD1. The V gene end was trimmed by 5 bases and the J gene end by 7 bases; junction bases not matched to a gene: 10. The CDR3 has 15 residues. Germline loops: CDR1 SGHNT, CDR2 YENEEA. CDR3 region: CASSKTGVVRNEQFF. The CDR3 nucleotides are TGTGCCAGCAGCAAGACAGGGGTGGTGAGGAATGAGCAGTTCTTC.

The chain's CDR3 is CASSLGGRVEEKLFF. CDR3 nucleotides: TGTGCCAGCAGCCTGGGAGGCAGGGTAGAAGAAAAACTGTTTTTT. The rearrangement links TRBV7-8 to TRBJ1-4, with D perhaps TRBD1 (5 bases). CDR1 and CDR2 from the germline V gene are SGHVS and FQNEAQ. CDR3 length equals 15 residues. V gave up 5 bases and J gave up 8 bases, with 18 bases separating them.

CDR3 protein: CASSILGAGDEQFF. CDR3 nucleotides: TGTGCCAGTAGTATTCTTGGAGCGGGGGATGAGCAGTTCTTC. This chain links TRBV19 with TRBJ2-1, with TRBD2 matching 8 bases. There are 14 residues in the CDR3. V lost 3 bases, J lost 8 bases, and 6 bases stayed unmatched. Per the germline V gene, CDR1 is LNHDA and CDR2 is SQIVND (reference sequence).

The rearrangement joins TRBV7-2 to TRBJ1-2, with 7 bases aligning to TRBD1. With 2 bases clipped from V and 4 bases from J, the junction kept 7 bases outside the gene matches. This CDR3 spans 15 amino acids. CDR1 and CDR2 from the germline V gene are SGHTA and FQGNSA. The CDR3 is CASSLHLDRVYGYTF. CDR3 DNA: TGTGCCAGCAGCTTACACCTTGACAGGGTCTATGGCTACACCTTC.

This clone came up once. The chain's CDR3 is CASSPGSIHIGYGYTF. CDR3 DNA: TGTGCCAGCAGCCCCGGGTCCATACATATTGGATATGGCTACACCTTC. The rearrangement uses TRBV7-2 and TRBJ1-2; D remains unclear. The V end was cut by 5 bases, the J end by 5 bases, with 21 bases between. The germline CDR1 and CDR2 sequences are SGHTA and FQGNSA. The CDR3 is 16 residues long.

The V gene is TRBV5-1, the J gene TRBJ2-7; the match to TRBD1 covers 8 bases. CDR3 length equals 14 residues. V lost 4 bases, J lost 3 bases, and 6 bases stayed unmatched. The germline V gene encodes CDR1 SGHRS and CDR2 YFSETQ. The CDR3 DNA reads as TGCGCCAGCAGCGTGGACAGGGTAGGCTACGAGCAGTACTTC. Protein: CASSVDRVGYEQYF.

The sample holds one count of this clone. The chain combines TRBV7-2 with TRBJ2-1; 10 nucleotides match TRBD2. This CDR3 region has 16 residues. The V and J ends lost 5 bases and 7 bases, in that order; junction bases with no gene match: 11. CDR1 SGHTA and CDR2 FQGNSA come from the germline V gene. The CDR3 bases are TGTGCCAGCAGCGGGCGGGTGGCTAGCGGGAGAAATGAGCAGTTCTTC. It specifies CASSGRVASGRNEQFF. Combining the CDR3 with reference TRBV7-2 and TRBJ2-1 gives the whole variable domain GAGVSQSPSNKVTEKGKDVELRCDPISGHTALYWYRQSLGQGLEFLIYFQGNSAPDKSGLPSDRFSAERTGGSVSTLTIQRTQQEDSAVYLCASSGRVASGRNEQFFGPGTRLTVL.

V and J are TRBV4-3 and TRBJ2-5; 9 positions agree with TRBD2. The V and J ends lost 0 bases and 7 bases, in that order; junction bases with no gene match: 9. Looked up from germline, CDR1 is LGHNA and CDR2 is YSLEER. CDR3 length equals 16 residues. CDR3 in DNA: TGCGCCAGCAGCCAAGATGCGGGGGGGAAAGGAGGGACCCAGTACTTC. Translation: CASSQDAGGKGGTQYF.

The V call is TRBV29-1, the J call TRBJ1-1; D remains ambiguous. With 3 bases removed from V and 9 bases from J, the gap between germline ends came to 8 bases. CDR3 length: 10 residues. Germline values: CDR1 SQVTM, CDR2 ANQGSEA. CDR3 sequence: CSVEEGQAFF. CDR3 nucleotide sequence: TGCAGCGTTGAGGAGGGCCAAGCTTTCTTT.

This CDR3 is CASSLYRDRGYTF. The CDR3 DNA follows: TGCGCCAGCAGCCTGTACAGGGACAGGGGCTACACCTTC. The chain joins TRBV10-1 to TRBJ1-2; 8 bases agree with TRBD1. Germline assignment: CDR1 WNHNN and CDR2 SYGVQD (reference sequence). This CDR3 has 13 residues. V was pared by 6 bases and J by 8 bases, with 8 bases of the junction left unmatched.

The CDR3 DNA is TGTGCCAGCAGCCACGACCACTACCCTGTAAATGGCTACACCTTC. Translation: CASSHDHYPVNGYTF. The chain uses TRBV7-3 and TRBJ1-2; D gene unclear. The germline gives CDR1 SGHTA, CDR2 FQGTGA. V shed 5 bases and J shed 6 bases, with 19 bases lying between them. The CDR3 consists of 15 residues.

The rearrangement joins TRBV28 to TRBJ2-3; TRBD1 agrees at 9 bases. Per germline, CDR1 MDHEN and CDR2 SYDVKM. CDR3 length: 15 residues. Germline trimming cut 4 bases from V and 3 bases from J; bases unmatched to any gene: 5. The CDR3 DNA reads TGTGCCAGCAGTTCCGGACAGGGGAGGACAGATACGCAGTATTTT. As protein: CASSSGQGRTDTQYF.

Only one count was recorded for this clone. The chain uses TRBV19 and TRBJ1-1; D unresolved. From germline, CDR1 is LNHDA and CDR2 SQIVND (reference sequence). The CDR3 has 14 residues. V was cut by 7 bases and J by 8 bases, with 20 bases left in between. CDR3 DNA sequence: TGTGCCAGTACCAAAATCCCGGGTCCCTTAGAAGCTTTCTTT. This encodes CASTKIPGPLEAFF. The full variable domain, rest sourced from reference TRBV19 and TRBJ1-1, is DGGITQSPKYLFRKEGQNVTLSCEQNLNHDAMYWYRQDPGQGLRLIYYSQIVNDFQKGDIAEGYSVSREKKESFPLTVTSAQKNPTAFYLCASTKIPGPLEAFFGQGTRLTVV.

The chain joins TRBV7-9 to TRBJ2-5, with a tentative D call TRBD1 (6 bases). The CDR3 runs to 16 residues. The V end was cut by 3 bases, the J end by 4 bases, with 18 bases between. From germline, CDR1 is SEHNR and CDR2 FQNEAQ (reference sequence). Here the CDR3 reads CASSFQTGISRETQYF. The CDR3 bases are TGTGCCAGCAGCTTTCAAACAGGGATTTCAAGAGAGACCCAGTACTTC.

The table lists this clone with a few counts. In nucleotides, the CDR3 is TGTGCCAGCAGGGGGTCGACAGGGCGGAATTCACCCCTCCACTTT. Translated: CASRGSTGRNSPLHF. The chain couples TRBV2 to TRBJ1-6; 7 nucleotides agree with TRBD1. This CDR3 spans 15 amino acids. Losses at the gene ends were 6 bases for V and 7 bases for J; bases not matched to a gene: 9. Germline-derived CDR1 and CDR2 are SNHLY and FYNNEI.

This CDR3 reads CASSPSRELTDTQYF. Here the CDR3 DNA reads TGTGCCAGCAGCCCGTCGCGGGAGCTCACAGATACGCAGTATTTT. The V gene is TRBV7-9, the J gene TRBJ2-3, with 7 bases that match TRBD2. This CDR3 comprises 15 residues. J lost 2 bases, V lost 5 bases, and 7 bases had no gene match. Germline CDR1 is SEHNR and CDR2 is FQNEAQ (reference sequence).

This clone was seen a single time. This chain's CDR3 is CASSLGTGGLYNEQFF. Written as DNA, the CDR3 is TGTGCCAGCAGCTTAGGAACAGGGGGCTTATACAATGAGCAGTTCTTC. The chain links TRBV7-3 to TRBJ2-1; 9 positions agree with TRBD1. With V trimmed by 2 bases and J by 4 bases, 6 bases remained unmatched. Per the germline V gene, CDR1 is SGHTA and CDR2 is FQGTGA. The CDR3 is made up of 16 amino acids.

V is TRBV15 and J is TRBJ2-1, with 12 bases aligning to TRBD1. Unmatched junction bases numbered 6, after V lost 5 bases and J lost 7 bases. Per germline, CDR1 LNHNV and CDR2 YYDKDF (reference sequence). The CDR3 extends over 15 amino acids. The DNA for the CDR3 is TGTGCCACCAGCTGGGGACAGGGGGCTAGGAATGAGCAGTTCTTC. Translation: CATSWGQGARNEQFF.

The chain is built from TRBV19 and TRBJ2-7; D possibly corresponds to TRBD2 (5 bases). The CDR3 spans 14 residues. V lost 3 bases and J lost 7, with 16 bases in between. Per germline, CDR1 LNHDA and CDR2 SQIVND (reference sequence). Here the CDR3 DNA reads TGTGCCAGTAGTATGCAGAAGGGTACGGGGGAGCAGTACTTC. The encoded protein is CASSMQKGTGEQYF.

This clone is a singleton in its sample. The V call is TRBV5-1, the J call TRBJ2-1; TRBD1 aligns across 7 bases. This CDR3 has 15 amino acids. V lost 2 bases and J lost 5; bases outside the gene matches: 7. Germline values: CDR1 SGHRS, CDR2 YFSETQ. The CDR3 nucleotides are TGCGCCAGCAGCTTACGAGACAGGGTCGACAATGAGCAGTTCTTC. Its protein is CASSLRDRVDNEQFF.

The chain employs TRBV5-1 and TRBJ1-2; 7 positions match TRBD1. Unmatched junction bases numbered 15, after V lost 4 bases and J lost 9 bases. Germline V lookup: CDR1 SGHRS, CDR2 YFSETQ. The CDR3 has 15 residues. CDR3 nucleotides: TGCGCCAGCAGCCGGGAGACAGGGAAGATAGGCAGCTACACCTTC. Encoded protein: CASSRETGKIGSYTF.

This sequence joins TRBV5-1 and TRBJ2-2, with 8 bases lining up with TRBD2. CDR1 and CDR2 (germline): SGHRS, YFSETQ. With V trimmed by 0 bases and J by 1 base, 5 bases remained unmatched. CDR3 size: 17 residues. The CDR3 nucleotides are TGCGCCAGCAGCTTGGACGGGACTAGACAGAACACCGGGGAGCTGTTTTTT. Its protein product is CASSLDGTRQNTGELFF.

The chain links TRBV30 to TRBJ1-3; D is uncertain. The CDR3 consists of 12 residues. Germline-derived CDR1 and CDR2 are GTSNPN and SVGIG (reference sequence). Trimming pared 6 bases from V and 4 bases from J, leaving 10 bases between. This CDR3 is CACHYLGNTIYF. CDR3 sequence (DNA): TGTGCCTGTCATTACCTAGGAAACACCATATATTTT.

The chain employs TRBV5-4 and TRBJ1-2, with a weak D call TRBD1 (5 bases). The V end lost 1 base, the J end lost 4 bases, and 11 bases lay between the germline ends. CDR3 length: 14 amino acids. Germline values: CDR1 SGHNT, CDR2 YYREEE (reference sequence). The CDR3 sequence: CASSLRLQGYGYTF. The CDR3 coding sequence is TGTGCCAGCAGCTTGCGTCTCCAGGGCTATGGCTACACCTTC.

The genes are TRBV19 and TRBJ2-1; TRBD1 matches at 8 bases. The V and J ends lost 6 bases and 4 bases, in that order; junction bases with no gene match: 11. Per the germline V gene, CDR1 is LNHDA and CDR2 is SQIVND (reference sequence). The CDR3 is 16 residues long. Here the CDR3 DNA reads TGTGCCAGTAGCCGAAATTACAGGGGGACATACAATGAGCAGTTCTTC. Protein sequence: CASSRNYRGTYNEQFF.

The chain links TRBV7-9 to TRBJ1-2, with a weak D call TRBD1 (5 bases). This CDR3 contains 12 residues. Germline V gene sequence: CDR1 SEHNR, CDR2 FQNEAQ (reference sequence). V was trimmed by 1 base and J by 7 bases, leaving 7 bases between them. The CDR3 sequence: CASSLDGGGYTF. The CDR3 DNA is TGTGCCAGCAGCTTAGACGGGGGTGGCTACACCTTC. The full variable domain, completed using reference TRBV7-9 and TRBJ1-2, is DTGVSQNPRHKITKRGQNVTFRCDPISEHNRLYWYRQTLGQGPEFLTYFQNEAQLEKSRLLSDRFSAERPKGSFSTLEIQRTEQGDSAMYLCASSLDGGGYTFGSGTRLTVV.

V and J are TRBV12-3 or TRBV12-4 and TRBJ1-2; 7 nucleotides line up with TRBD1. This CDR3 spans 13 amino acids. Losses at the gene ends were 2 bases for V and 7 bases for J; bases not matched to a gene: 4. The chain's CDR3 is CASSLSTGAGYTF. DNA for the CDR3: TGTGCCAGCAGTTTATCCACAGGGGCTGGCTACACCTTC.

The chain links TRBV15 to TRBJ1-2, with D maybe TRBD1 (6 bases). The V end lost 1 base, the J end lost 6 bases, and 12 bases lay between the germline ends. The CDR3 contains 14 residues. Looked up from germline, CDR1 is LNHNV and CDR2 is YYDKDF (reference sequence). The CDR3 DNA sequence: TGTGCCACCAGCAGAGGGCACAGGGTGAATGGCTACACCTTC. This encodes CATSRGHRVNGYTF.

The chain employs TRBV6-4 and TRBJ2-7; 9 bases fit TRBD1. The germline gives CDR1 MRHNA, CDR2 SNTAGT. The CDR3 spans 15 residues. Trimming at V came to 6 bases and at J to 5 bases, leaving 11 bases not matched to a gene. The CDR3 DNA reads as TGTGCCAGCAGCATACAGGGGGCAGGGGTAAACGAGCAGTACTTC. It codes for CASSIQGAGVNEQYF.

The chain couples TRBV2 to TRBJ2-1; 7 nucleotides match TRBD1. Looked up from germline, CDR1 is SNHLY and CDR2 is FYNNEI. The CDR3 has 14 residues. Unmatched junction bases numbered 3, after V lost 7 bases and J lost 0 bases. The CDR3 spells CASKRGLSYNEQFF. The DNA of the CDR3 is TGTGCCAGCAAAAGGGGGCTCTCCTACAATGAGCAGTTCTTC.